At least ten counts were recorded for the clone carrying this T cell receptor beta chain. Trimming left V 1 base short and J 0 bases short, with 8 bases between. Germline V lookup: CDR1 SGDLS, CDR2 YYNGEE. This CDR3 region has 14 residues. This specimen comes from a study of human T cells and chemical hapten exposure. Regarding time point: patch test 1, 2 weeks after DPC sensitization. Indicated treatment: therapeutic diphenylcyclopropenone sensitization with weekly scalp DPC. TCRdb independently ran MiXCR on the RACE reads; one entry per CDR3 protein. This sample yields about 360,000 distinct CDR3 sequences, of which approximately 6.9% are seen a single time; 8.4% belongs to the top ten.

The sample in question was whole blood, obtained in connection with sensitization to the hapten diphenylcyclopropenone (DPC). This sequence originates from a young woman with alopecia areata. Some clones in this sample may be carry-over from other donors' samples. The chain links TRBV9 to TRBJ2-7, with D maybe TRBD1 (5 bases). Here the CDR3 reads CASSVTTDSYEQYF. The CDR3 nucleotides are TGTGCCAGCAGCGTAACGACAGACTCCTACGAGCAGTACTTC.